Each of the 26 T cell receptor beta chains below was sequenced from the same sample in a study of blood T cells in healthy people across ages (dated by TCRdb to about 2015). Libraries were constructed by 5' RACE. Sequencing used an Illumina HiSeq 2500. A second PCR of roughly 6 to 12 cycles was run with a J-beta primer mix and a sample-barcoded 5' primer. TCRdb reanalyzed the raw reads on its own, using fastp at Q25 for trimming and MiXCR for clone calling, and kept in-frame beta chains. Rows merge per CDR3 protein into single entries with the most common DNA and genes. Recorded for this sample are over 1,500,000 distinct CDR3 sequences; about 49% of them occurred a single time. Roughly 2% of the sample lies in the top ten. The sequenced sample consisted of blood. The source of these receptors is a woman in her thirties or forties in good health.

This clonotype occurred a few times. Here the CDR3 DNA reads TGTGCCAGCAGTTACGCGGGGGGTAGCGAGACCCAGTACTTC. Translated, it gives CASSYAGGSETQYF. The rearrangement links TRBV6-5 to TRBJ2-5; TRBD2 agrees at 8 bases. The CDR3 is 14 residues long. CDR1 and CDR2 (germline): MNHEY, SVGAGI. V dropped 2 bases and J dropped 5; count of bases not matched to a gene: 4.

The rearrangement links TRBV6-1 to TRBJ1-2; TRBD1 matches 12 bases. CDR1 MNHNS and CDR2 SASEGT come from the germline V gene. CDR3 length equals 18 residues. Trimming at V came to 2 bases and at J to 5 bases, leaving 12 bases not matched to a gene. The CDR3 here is CASSEFPGTGGAGYGYTF. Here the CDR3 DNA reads TGTGCCAGCAGTGAATTTCCCGGGACAGGGGGCGCCGGGTATGGCTACACCTTC.

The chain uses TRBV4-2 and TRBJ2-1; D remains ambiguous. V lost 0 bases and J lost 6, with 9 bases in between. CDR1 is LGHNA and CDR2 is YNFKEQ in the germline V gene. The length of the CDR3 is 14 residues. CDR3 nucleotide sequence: TGTGCCAGCAGCCAAGATCGATTCACCAATGAGCAGTTCTTC. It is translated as CASSQDRFTNEQFF.

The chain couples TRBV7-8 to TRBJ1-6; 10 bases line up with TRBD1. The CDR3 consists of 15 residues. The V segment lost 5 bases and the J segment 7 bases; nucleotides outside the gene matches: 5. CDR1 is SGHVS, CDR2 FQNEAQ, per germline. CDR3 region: CASSPSGQGNSPLHF. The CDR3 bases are TGTGCCAGCAGCCCCTCGGGACAGGGGAATTCACCCCTCCACTTT. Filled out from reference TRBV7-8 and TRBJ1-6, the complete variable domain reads GAGVSQSPRYKVAKRGQDVALRCDPISGHVSLFWYQQALGQGPEFLTYFQNEAQLDKSGLPSDRFFAERPEGSVSTLKIQRTQQEDSAVYLCASSPSGQGNSPLHFGNGTRLTVT.

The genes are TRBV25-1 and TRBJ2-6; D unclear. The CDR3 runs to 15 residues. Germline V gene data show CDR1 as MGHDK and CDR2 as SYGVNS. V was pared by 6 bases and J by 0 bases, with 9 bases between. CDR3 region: CASRNDISGANVLTF. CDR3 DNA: TGTGCCAGCAGGAATGACATCTCTGGGGCCAACGTCCTGACTTTC.

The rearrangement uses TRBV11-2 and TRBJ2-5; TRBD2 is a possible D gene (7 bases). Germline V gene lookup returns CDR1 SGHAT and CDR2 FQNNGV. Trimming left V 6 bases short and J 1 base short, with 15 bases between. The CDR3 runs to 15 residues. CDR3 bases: TGTGCCAGCAGTGGGTTCGGGGGGCTCCAAGAGACCCAGTACTTC. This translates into CASSGFGGLQETQYF.

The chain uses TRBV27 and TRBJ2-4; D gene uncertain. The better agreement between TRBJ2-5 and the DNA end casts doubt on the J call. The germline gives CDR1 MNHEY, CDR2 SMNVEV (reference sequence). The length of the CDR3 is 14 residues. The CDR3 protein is CASSFPLTRETQYF. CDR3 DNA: TGTGCCAGCAGTTTTCCGCTTACCAGGGAGACCCAGTACTTC.

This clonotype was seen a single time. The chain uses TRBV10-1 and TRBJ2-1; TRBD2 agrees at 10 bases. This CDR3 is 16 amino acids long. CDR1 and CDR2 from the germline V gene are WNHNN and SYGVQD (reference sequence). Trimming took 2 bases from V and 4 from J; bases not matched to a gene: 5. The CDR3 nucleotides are TGCGCCAGCAGTGAGGTAGCGGGGGGCTCTTACAATGAGCAGTTCTTC. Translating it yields CASSEVAGGSYNEQFF.

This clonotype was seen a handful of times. In nucleotides, the CDR3 is TGTGCCAGCAGCCTTGGACAGGCATTTAACTATGGCTACACCTTC. It is translated as CASSLGQAFNYGYTF. The rearrangement uses TRBV7-9 and TRBJ1-2, with TRBD1 matching over 7 bases. The CDR3 extends over 15 amino acids. Germline CDR1 and CDR2: SEHNR and FQNEAQ (reference sequence). After removal of 5 bases from V and 1 base from J, the junction contained 7 bases not matched to a gene.

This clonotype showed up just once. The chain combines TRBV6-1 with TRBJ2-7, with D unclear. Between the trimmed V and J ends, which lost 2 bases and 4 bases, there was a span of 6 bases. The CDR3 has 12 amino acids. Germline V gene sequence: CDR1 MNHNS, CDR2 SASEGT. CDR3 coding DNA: TGTGCCAGCAGTGAAATCCTATACGAGCAGTACTTC. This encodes CASSEILYEQYF.

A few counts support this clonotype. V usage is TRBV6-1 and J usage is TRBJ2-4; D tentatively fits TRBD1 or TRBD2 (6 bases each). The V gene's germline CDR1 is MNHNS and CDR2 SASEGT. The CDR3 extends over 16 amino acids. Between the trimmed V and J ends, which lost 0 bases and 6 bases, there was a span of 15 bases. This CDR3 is CASSEATGGLRNIQYF. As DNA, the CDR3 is TGTGCCAGCAGTGAAGCCACCGGGGGCTTGAGAAACATTCAGTACTTC.

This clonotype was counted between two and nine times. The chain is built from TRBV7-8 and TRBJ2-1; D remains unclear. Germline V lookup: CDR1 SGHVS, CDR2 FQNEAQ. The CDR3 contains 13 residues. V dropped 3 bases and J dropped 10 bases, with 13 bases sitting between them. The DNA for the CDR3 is TGTGCCAGCAGCTTTAATCGGATCGGAGAGCAGTTCTTC. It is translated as CASSFNRIGEQFF. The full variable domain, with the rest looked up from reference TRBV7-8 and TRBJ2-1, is GAGVSQSPRYKVAKRGQDVALRCDPISGHVSLFWYQQALGQGPEFLTYFQNEAQLDKSGLPSDRFFAERPEGSVSTLKIQRTQQEDSAVYLCASSFNRIGEQFFGPGTRLTVL.

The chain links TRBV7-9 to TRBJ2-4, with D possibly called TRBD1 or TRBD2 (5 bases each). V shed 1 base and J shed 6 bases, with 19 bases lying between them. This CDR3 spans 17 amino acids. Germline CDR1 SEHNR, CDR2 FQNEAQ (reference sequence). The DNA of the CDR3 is TGTGCCAGCAGCTTAGGAGGGGCCAACGGGCGTGGAAACATTCAGTACTTC. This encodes CASSLGGANGRGNIQYF.

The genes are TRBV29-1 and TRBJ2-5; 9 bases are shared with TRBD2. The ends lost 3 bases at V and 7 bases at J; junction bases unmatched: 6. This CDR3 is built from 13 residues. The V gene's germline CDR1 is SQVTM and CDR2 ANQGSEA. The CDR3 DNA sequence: TGCAGCGTTGATTTCAGGACTAGCGTGACCCAGTACTTC. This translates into CSVDFRTSVTQYF.

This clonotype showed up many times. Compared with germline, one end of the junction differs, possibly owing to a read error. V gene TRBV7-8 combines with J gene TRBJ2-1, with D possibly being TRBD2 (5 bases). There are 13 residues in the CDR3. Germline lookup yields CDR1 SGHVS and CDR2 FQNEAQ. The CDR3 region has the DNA TGCGCCAGCAGCCTAACTAGCTACAATGAGCAGTTCTTC. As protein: CASSLTSYNEQFF.

The CDR3: CASSLGTGTLGYTF. The CDR3, as DNA: TGTGCCAGCAGCTTAGGGACAGGGACTCTTGGCTACACCTTC. The rearrangement links TRBV7-9 to TRBJ1-2, with 8 bases identical to TRBD1. Germline V gene data show CDR1 as SEHNR and CDR2 as FQNEAQ (reference sequence). This CDR3 is built from 14 residues. Unmatched junction bases numbered 5, after V lost 1 base and J lost 7 bases.

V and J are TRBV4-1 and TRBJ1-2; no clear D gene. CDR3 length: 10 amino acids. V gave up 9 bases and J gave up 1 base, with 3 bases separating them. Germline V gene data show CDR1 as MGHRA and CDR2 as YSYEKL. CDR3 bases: TGCGCCAGTTTTAACTATGGCTACACCTTC. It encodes CASFNYGYTF.

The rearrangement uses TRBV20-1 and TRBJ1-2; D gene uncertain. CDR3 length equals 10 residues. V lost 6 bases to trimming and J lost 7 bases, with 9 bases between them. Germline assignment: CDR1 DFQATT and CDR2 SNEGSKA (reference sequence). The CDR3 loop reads CSADRSGYTF. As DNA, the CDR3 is TGCAGTGCCGATAGGAGTGGCTACACCTTC.

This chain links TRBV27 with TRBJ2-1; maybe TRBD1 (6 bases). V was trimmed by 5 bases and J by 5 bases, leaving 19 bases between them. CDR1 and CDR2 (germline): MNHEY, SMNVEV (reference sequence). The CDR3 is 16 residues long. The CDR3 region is CASSLLQDSPDNEQFF. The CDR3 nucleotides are TGTGCCAGCAGTCTCTTACAGGACAGCCCTGACAATGAGCAGTTCTTC.

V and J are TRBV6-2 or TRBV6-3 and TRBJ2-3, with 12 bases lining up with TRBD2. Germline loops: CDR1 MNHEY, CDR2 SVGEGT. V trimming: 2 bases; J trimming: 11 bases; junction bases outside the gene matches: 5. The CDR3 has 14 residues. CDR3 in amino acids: CASSYGGLAGMQYF. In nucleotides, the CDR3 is TGTGCCAGCAGTTACGGAGGACTAGCGGGAATGCAGTATTTT.

The CDR3 DNA reads as TGTGCCAGCACCGACCTCGGGGACGGGCACGAGCAGTACTTC. Its protein product is CASTDLGDGHEQYF. The chain joins TRBV28 to TRBJ2-5; D tentatively fits TRBD1 or TRBD2 (5 bases each). The DNA matches TRBJ2-7 better at its end, which makes the J call doubtful. There are 14 residues in the CDR3. Germline V gene data show CDR1 as MDHEN and CDR2 as SYDVKM.

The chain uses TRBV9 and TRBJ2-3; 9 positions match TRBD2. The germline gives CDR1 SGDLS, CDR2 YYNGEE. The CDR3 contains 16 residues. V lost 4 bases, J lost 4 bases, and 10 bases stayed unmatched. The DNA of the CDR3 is TGTGCCAGCAGCCCTCCGGGACTAGCTTTTTCAGATACGCAGTATTTT. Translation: CASSPPGLAFSDTQYF.

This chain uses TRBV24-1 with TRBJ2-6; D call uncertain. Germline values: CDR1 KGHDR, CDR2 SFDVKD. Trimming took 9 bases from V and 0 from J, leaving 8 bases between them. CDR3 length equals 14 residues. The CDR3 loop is CATGLRSGANVLTF. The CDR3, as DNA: TGTGCCACCGGGTTACGCTCTGGGGCCAACGTCCTGACTTTC.

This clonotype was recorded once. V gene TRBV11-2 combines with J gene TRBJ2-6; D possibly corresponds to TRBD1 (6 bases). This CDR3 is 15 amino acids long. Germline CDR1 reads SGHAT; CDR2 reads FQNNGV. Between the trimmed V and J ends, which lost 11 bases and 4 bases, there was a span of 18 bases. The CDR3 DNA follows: TGTGCCTCCAAACGGACAGTAACCGGGGCCAACGTCCTGACTTTC. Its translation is CASKRTVTGANVLTF.

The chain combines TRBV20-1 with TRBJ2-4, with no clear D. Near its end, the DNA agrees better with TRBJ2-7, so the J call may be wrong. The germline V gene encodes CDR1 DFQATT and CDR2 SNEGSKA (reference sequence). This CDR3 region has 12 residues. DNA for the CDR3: TGCAGTGCTAGATCTCCGGACTACGAGCAGTACTTC. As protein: CSARSPDYEQYF.

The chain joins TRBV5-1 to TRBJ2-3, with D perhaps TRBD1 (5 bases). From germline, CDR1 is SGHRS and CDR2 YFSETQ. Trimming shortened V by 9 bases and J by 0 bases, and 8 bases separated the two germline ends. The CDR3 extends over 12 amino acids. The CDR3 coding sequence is TGCGCCACCAGACAGAGCACAGATACGCAGTATTTT. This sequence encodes CATRQSTDTQYF.